The 14 T cell receptor beta chains reported below all come from one sample, sequenced in a study of CD8 T cells in Susac syndrome. RNA, at about 0.5 to 1 ug, was reverse transcribed with random hexamers. TCRdb re-called the immunoSEQ multiplex PCR reads with MiXCR, one entry per CDR3 protein. The sample lists about 210,000 distinct CDR3 sequences, about 95% occurring once. The sequenced material came from CD4+ T cells from PBMCs. These receptor sequences come from a human donor with multiple sclerosis.

The V call is TRBV7-8, the J call TRBJ2-1, with D perhaps assigned TRBD1 or TRBD2 (5 bases each). With 1 base removed from V and 15 bases from J, the gap between germline ends came to 13 bases. This CDR3 is 12 amino acids long. Germline-derived CDR1 and CDR2 are SGHVS and FQNEAQ. CDR3: CASSLDEGPWFF. The CDR3, as DNA: TGTGCCAGCAGCTTAGATGAGGGGCCGTGGTTCTTC.

This sequence joins TRBV25-1 and TRBJ2-3; tentative D call: TRBD2 (5 bases). CDR3 size: 12 residues. Per the germline V gene, CDR1 is MGHDK and CDR2 is SYGVNS. V lost 1 base to trimming and J lost 9 bases, with 8 bases between them. The CDR3 reads CASSESASTQYF. CDR3 bases: TGTGCCAGCAGTGAATCGGCTAGCACGCAGTATTTT. Complete variable domain (other parts from reference TRBV25-1 and TRBJ2-3): EADIYQTPRYLVIGTGKKITLECSQTMGHDKMYWYQQDPGMELHLIHYSYGVNSTEKGDLSSESTVSRIRTEHFPLTLESARPSHTSQYLCASSESASTQYFGPGTRLTVL.

The V gene is TRBV25-1, the J gene TRBJ1-2; D perhaps matches TRBD1 (5 bases). The germline V gene encodes CDR1 MGHDK and CDR2 SYGVNS. The CDR3 spans 14 residues. Trimming removed 5 bases at V and 8 bases at J, with 18 bases between. The CDR3 DNA is TGTGCCAGCAGTCTCCACGGGCGGGGGGAAGGCTACACCTTC. Its protein product is CASSLHGRGEGYTF.

The CDR3 region has the DNA TGCAGCGTTGGGGTGACCAACAGGGCCAAGTATGGGGCCAACGTCCTGACTTTC. This translates into CSVGVTNRAKYGANVLTF. This chain uses TRBV29-1 with TRBJ2-6, with a tentative D call TRBD1 (6 bases). This CDR3 is 18 amino acids long. Per germline, CDR1 SQVTM and CDR2 ANQGSEA. Trimming left V 4 bases short and J 3 bases short, with 22 bases between.

This chain connects TRBV30 to TRBJ1-3; TRBD1 is a possible D gene (6 bases). V dropped 4 bases and J dropped 0 bases, with 13 bases sitting between them. The CDR3 is 15 amino acids. Germline CDR1 reads GTSNPN; CDR2 reads SVGIG (reference sequence). This CDR3 reads CAWTPGTFSGNTIYF. CDR3 bases: TGTGCCTGGACTCCCGGGACATTCTCTGGAAACACCATATATTTT.

V is TRBV12-3 or TRBV12-4 and J is TRBJ2-7; D unclear. This CDR3 comprises 11 residues. Trimming shortened V by 3 bases and J by 7 bases, and 7 bases separated the two germline ends. CDR3 amino acids: CASSFVDEQYF. The CDR3 DNA reads TGTGCCAGCAGTTTCGTAGATGAGCAGTACTTC.

The chain has TRBV20-1 and TRBJ2-3; D tentatively fits TRBD1 or TRBD2 (5 bases each). Germline CDR1 reads DFQATT; CDR2 reads SNEGSKA (reference sequence). The CDR3 is 16 residues long. V lost 0 bases, J lost 0 bases, and 13 bases lay in between. The CDR3 nucleotides are TGCAGTGCTAGAGATTTCCGGGGCCGGAGCACAGATACGCAGTATTTT. It translates to CSARDFRGRSTDTQYF.

The chain couples TRBV5-4 to TRBJ1-2; tentative D call: TRBD1 (6 bases). This CDR3 region has 13 residues. The germline V gene encodes CDR1 SGHNT and CDR2 YYREEE (reference sequence). V was pared by 1 base and J by 8 bases, with 12 bases between. The CDR3 sequence: CASSLSGAGGYTF. The CDR3 DNA sequence: TGTGCCAGCAGCTTGTCGGGGGCTGGGGGCTACACCTTC.

The chain is built from TRBV30 and TRBJ2-7, with D possibly TRBD1 on 5 matching bases. The length of the CDR3 is 15 residues. Between the trimmed V and J ends, which lost 0 bases and 2 bases, there was a span of 14 bases. Germline V gives CDR1 GTSNPN, CDR2 SVGIG (reference sequence). The CDR3 DNA sequence: TGTGCCTGGAGTGTTAGGGGTGGAACCCCCTACGAGCAGTACTTC. It codes for CAWSVRGGTPYEQYF. Full variable domain (rest looked up from reference TRBV30 and TRBJ2-7): SQTIHQWPATLVQPVGSPLSLECTVEGTSNPNLYWYRQAAGRGLQLLFYSVGIGQISSEVPQNLSASRPQDRQFILSSKKLLLSDSGFYLCAWSVRGGTPYEQYFGPGTRLTVT.

This chain links TRBV10-3 with TRBJ1-2; D possibly corresponds to TRBD1 (6 bases). The V end lost 11 bases, the J end lost 1 base, and 17 bases lay between the germline ends. The CDR3 extends over 14 amino acids. Germline V gene sequence: CDR1 ENHRY, CDR2 SYGVKD. CDR3 DNA: TGTGCCGTTCAACAGGGTTTGGTTAACTATGGCTACACCTTC. Translating gives CAVQQGLVNYGYTF.

V usage is TRBV6-6 and J usage is TRBJ1-1, with TRBD1 matching 9 bases. Germline lookup yields CDR1 MNHNY and CDR2 SVGAGI (reference sequence). V gave up 6 bases and J gave up 0 bases; unmatched junction bases: 8. CDR3 size: 16 residues. This CDR3 reads CASSAPRDRVNTEAFF. The CDR3 nucleotides are TGTGCCAGCAGCGCACCAAGGGACAGGGTGAACACTGAAGCTTTCTTT.

The CDR3 nucleotides read TGTGCCGCAGAGGGAGATATCAATGAGCAGTTCTTC. Translated, it gives CAAEGDINEQFF. This chain connects TRBV30 to TRBJ2-1, with D possibly being TRBD2 (5 bases). CDR3 length equals 12 residues. With 8 bases removed from V and 6 bases from J, the gap between germline ends came to 14 bases. Germline lookup yields CDR1 GTSNPN and CDR2 SVGIG (reference sequence). The whole variable domain, filled in from reference TRBV30 and TRBJ2-1, reads SQTIHQWPATLVQPVGSPLSLECTVEGTSNPNLYWYRQAAGRGLQLLFYSVGIGQISSEVPQNLSASRPQDRQFILSSKKLLLSDSGFYLCAAEGDINEQFFGPGTRLTVL.

The chain has TRBV14 and TRBJ1-6; no reliable D call. Trimming shortened V by 0 bases and J by 9 bases, and 15 bases separated the two germline ends. Germline values: CDR1 SGHDN, CDR2 FVKESK. The CDR3 runs to 16 residues. CDR3 in DNA: TGTGCCAGCAGCCAAGATAACGGGCGATGGCCTTCACCCCTCCACTTT. Its translation: CASSQDNGRWPSPLHF.

The rearrangement links TRBV20-1 to TRBJ2-5, with 8 nucleotides matching TRBD2. The CDR3 has 14 residues. The ends lost 1 base at V and 4 bases at J; junction bases unmatched: 5. In germline, CDR1 is DFQATT, CDR2 SNEGSKA (reference sequence). DNA of the CDR3: TGCAGTGCTAGAGGCTGGGCGGGAGGAGAGACCCAGTACTTC. Translation: CSARGWAGGETQYF.